The clone carrying this T cell receptor beta chain came up a few times. Its target is unknown. An end of the junction does not agree with germline; a read error may underlie this. Individual cDNA molecules received unique molecular identifiers during library preparation. TCRdb re-called the 5' RACE reads with MiXCR, one entry per CDR3 protein. The sample yields fewer than 85,000 distinct CDR3 sequences, about a sixth seen once. Germline V lookup: CDR1 SGHRS, CDR2 YFSETQ. The CDR3 has 14 amino acids. The data are from a study of early T cells in non-severe SARS-CoV-2 infection. Study at large: Chains were unpaired, as sequencing was done on bulk RNA from unsorted whole blood.

Broader study findings: VDJdb matches were skewed toward anti-spike CD8 T cell responses.

The chain links TRBV5-1 to TRBJ1-3; D remains ambiguous. The clonotype originates from an adult who was a healthcare worker with PCR-confirmed SARS-CoV-2 infection or an uninfected control (not recorded which). Sequenced input: whole blood. The CDR3 bases are TGCGCCAGCAGTGAAGCGAGCTCTGAAAACACCATATATTTT. Protein sequence: CASSEASSENTIYF.